Shown below are 27 T cell receptor beta chains from a single sample sequenced in a study of shared clonotypes between healthy human individuals. Naive CD8 cells lacked CD45RO, underwent positive selection for CCR7 and left out terminally differentiated effector memory CD45RA+ cells. Assay used: immunoSEQ multiplex PCR; TCRdb lists only in-frame clones, some missing. The sample shows some 1,900,000 clones, approximately 94% of them seen only once. The sequencing input was naive CD8+ T cells sorted from blood. The receptor source for this set is a man aged 18 to 30 in good health.

The chain joins TRBV11-2 to TRBJ2-7; 9 bases match TRBD1. The germline V gene encodes CDR1 SGHAT and CDR2 FQNNGV. The CDR3 sequence is 16 residues long. V was pared by 2 bases and J by 2 bases, with 7 bases of the junction left unmatched. The CDR3 coding sequence is TGTGCCAGCAGCTTAACCTACGGGACAGGGACCTACGAGCAGTACTTC. Its translation is CASSLTYGTGTYEQYF. The whole variable domain, remainder taken from reference TRBV11-2 and TRBJ2-7, is EAGVAQSPRYKIIEKRQSVAFWCNPISGHATLYWYQQILGQGPKLLIQFQNNGVVDDSQLPKDRFSAERLKGVDSTLKIQPAKLEDSAVYLCASSLTYGTGTYEQYFGPGTRLTVT.

V is TRBV27 and J is TRBJ1-1, with a tentative D call TRBD1 (6 bases). Germline V gene sequence: CDR1 MNHEY, CDR2 SMNVEV (reference sequence). The CDR3 consists of 15 residues. The V end lost 1 base, the J end lost 2 bases, and 11 bases lay between the germline ends. CDR3 sequence: CASSLLVRGNTEAFF. CDR3 in DNA: TGTGCCAGCAGTTTATTGGTCAGGGGAAACACTGAAGCTTTCTTT.

This chain connects TRBV11-2 to TRBJ1-6, with a possible D match to TRBD1 (5 bases). The V and J ends lost 3 bases and 6 bases respectively, with 9 bases between them. The CDR3 spans 14 residues. CDR1 and CDR2 (germline): SGHAT, FQNNGV. The chain's CDR3 is CASSFGTLNSPLHF. The CDR3 DNA reads TGTGCCAGCAGCTTCGGGACTCTTAATTCACCCCTCCACTTT.

The chain joins TRBV6-5 to TRBJ1-1; the D is unclear. Germline CDR1 is MNHEY and CDR2 is SVGAGI. V was clipped by 6 bases and J by 0 bases, with 8 bases between them. This CDR3 is built from 13 residues. CDR3 nucleotide sequence: TGTGCCAGCAGGATAGGGATGAACACTGAAGCTTTCTTT. Encoded protein: CASRIGMNTEAFF.

The rearrangement joins TRBV7-9 to TRBJ1-1, with D unclear. This CDR3 spans 13 amino acids. V lost 1 base, J lost 4 bases, and 7 bases lay in between. Germline V gene lookup returns CDR1 SEHNR and CDR2 FQNEAQ (reference sequence). The CDR3 nucleotides are TGTGCCAGCAGCTTAGACGGGGTCACTGAAGCTTTCTTT. Translating gives CASSLDGVTEAFF.

The chain links TRBV5-5 to TRBJ2-7; TRBD2 might be the D (7 bases). The V gene lost 1 base and the J gene lost 0 bases, with 11 bases spanning the gap. The CDR3 length is 15 residues. Germline values: CDR1 SGHKS, CDR2 YYEKEE (reference sequence). The CDR3 protein is CASSLLGGPSYEQYF. The CDR3 DNA reads as TGTGCCAGCAGCTTGCTGGGGGGGCCCTCCTACGAGCAGTACTTC.

The J gene is TRBJ2-3, the V gene TRBV4-1; D ambiguous. The germline V gene has CDR1 MGHRA and CDR2 YSYEKL. V was clipped by 5 bases and J by 3 bases, with 12 bases between them. The length of the CDR3 is 14 residues. This chain's CDR3 is CASSDDDGTDTQYF. Here the CDR3 DNA reads TGCGCCAGCAGCGACGACGACGGGACAGATACGCAGTATTTT.

The V and J genes are TRBV7-2 and TRBJ2-7; 11 bases fit TRBD2. This CDR3 spans 16 amino acids. Germline V gene sequence: CDR1 SGHTA, CDR2 FQGNSA. The V segment lost 1 base and the J segment 2 bases; nucleotides outside the gene matches: 4. CDR3 region: CASSLGPLAGAYEQYF. The CDR3 DNA follows: TGTGCCAGCAGCTTAGGCCCACTAGCGGGAGCCTACGAGCAGTACTTC.

Note on this clone: Distinct nucleotide sequences in the sample also encode this CDR3. The chain links TRBV6-5 to TRBJ1-2; possibly TRBD1 for D (5 bases). Per the germline V gene, CDR1 is MNHEY and CDR2 is SVGAGI. V dropped 0 bases and J dropped 5 bases, with 7 bases sitting between them. This CDR3 has 13 residues. CDR3 sequence: CASSYSEGYGYTF. The CDR3, as DNA: TGTGCCAGCAGTTACTCGGAGGGGTATGGCTACACCTTC.

This chain connects TRBV10-1 to TRBJ2-7; no firm D call. Germline V gives CDR1 WNHNN, CDR2 SYGVQD (reference sequence). Trimming took off 3 bases at V and 2 bases at J, with 8 bases between the two ends. The CDR3 is made up of 13 amino acids. The CDR3: CASSEFRTYEQYF. For the CDR3, the DNA is TGCGCCAGCAGTGAATTTCGGACCTACGAGCAGTACTTC.

The chain has TRBV15 and TRBJ1-1, with TRBD1 identical over 7 bases. The germline V gene encodes CDR1 LNHNV and CDR2 YYDKDF (reference sequence). The CDR3 covers 17 residues. V lost 0 bases and J lost 3; bases outside the gene matches: 10. CDR3 residues: CATSRDWAGGWDTEAFF. CDR3 in DNA: TGTGCCACCAGCAGAGATTGGGCAGGGGGATGGGACACTGAAGCTTTCTTT. Full variable domain (remainder filled in from reference TRBV15 and TRBJ1-1): DAMVIQNPRYQVTQFGKPVTLSCSQTLNHNVMYWYQQKSSQAPKLLFHYYDKDFNNEADTPDNFQSRRPNTSFCFLDIRSPGLGDTAMYLCATSRDWAGGWDTEAFFGQGTRLTVV.

V is TRBV7-2 and J is TRBJ2-2; D is unresolved. CDR1 and CDR2 (germline): SGHTA, FQGNSA. This CDR3 spans 15 amino acids. With 1 base removed from V and 3 bases from J, the gap between germline ends came to 9 bases. In DNA form, the CDR3 reads TGTGCCAGCAGCTTAGATGACACGTACACCGGGGAGCTGTTTTTT. Translation: CASSLDDTYTGELFF.

The CDR3 nucleotides are TGTGCCAGCAGTACTCTAGCGGGAGGCACAGATACGCAGTATTTT. This codes for CASSTLAGGTDTQYF. The chain uses TRBV27 and TRBJ2-3; 10 bases match TRBD2. This CDR3 has 15 amino acids. J lost 1 base, V lost 5 bases, and 3 bases had no gene match. Germline V CDR1 and CDR2: MNHEY, SMNVEV (reference sequence).

The chain recombines TRBV4-3 with TRBJ2-3; the D call may be TRBD1 or TRBD2 (5 bases each). The CDR3 extends over 13 amino acids. Germline values: CDR1 LGHNA, CDR2 YSLEER. With 5 bases removed from V and 5 bases from J, the gap between germline ends came to 11 bases. The CDR3 DNA reads as TGCGCCAGCAGCACGACTGGGGGAGATACGCAGTATTTT. This sequence encodes CASSTTGGDTQYF.

The chain couples TRBV5-1 to TRBJ2-5; 7 bases agree with TRBD2. The CDR3 covers 15 residues. The ends lost 4 bases at V and 5 bases at J; junction bases unmatched: 11. Germline V CDR1 and CDR2: SGHRS, YFSETQ. The CDR3 nucleotides are TGCGCCAGCAGCCACGGGACTAATTTGGAGGAGACCCAGTACTTC. This encodes CASSHGTNLEETQYF.

This chain connects TRBV27 to TRBJ1-5, with D unresolved. The germline gives CDR1 MNHEY, CDR2 SMNVEV (reference sequence). This CDR3 has 17 amino acids. V lost 0 bases and J lost 3, with 15 bases in between. This CDR3 reads CASSLSHLDGINQPQHF. CDR3 in DNA: TGTGCCAGCAGTTTATCGCACCTGGACGGAATCAATCAGCCCCAGCATTTT.

The chain uses TRBV27 and TRBJ2-7, with D perhaps matching TRBD2 (6 bases). CDR1 is MNHEY and CDR2 is SMNVEV in the germline V gene (reference sequence). This CDR3 is 18 amino acids long. Deletions cut 5 bases from V and 2 bases from J, with 25 bases between. In nucleotides, the CDR3 is TGTGCCAGCAGTCCGCCCACACACTCGGGGGTCCTTCCCTACGAGCAGTACTTC. As protein: CASSPPTHSGVLPYEQYF.

The chain carries TRBV29-1 and TRBJ2-3; D is unresolved. V was cut by 0 bases and J by 3 bases, with 4 bases left in between. Germline assignment: CDR1 SQVTM and CDR2 ANQGSEA. The CDR3 runs 12 residues. The CDR3 protein is CSVEDWTDTQYF. The CDR3 DNA is TGCAGCGTTGAAGATTGGACAGATACGCAGTATTTT.

The chain has TRBV28 and TRBJ2-5; possibly TRBD2 for D (6 bases). The CDR3 is 17 residues long. V shed 5 bases and J shed 5 bases, with 24 bases lying between them. CDR1 and CDR2 (germline): MDHEN, SYDVKM. The CDR3 bases are TGTGCCAGCAGTCCGCATTCGTGGGGACTCCCGGGGGAGACCCAGTACTTC. Translated, it gives CASSPHSWGLPGETQYF. Full variable domain (remainder filled in from reference TRBV28 and TRBJ2-5): DVKVTQSSRYLVKRTGEKVFLECVQDMDHENMFWYRQDPGLGLRLIYFSYDVKMKEKGDIPEGYSVSREKKERFSLILESASTNQTSMYLCASSPHSWGLPGETQYFGPGTRLLVL.

This clone was seen only a few times. The CDR3 nucleotides read TGTGCCAGCAGCTTAAGCTGGGGAACTGAAGCTTTCTTT. It encodes CASSLSWGTEAFF. This rearrangement joins TRBV7-2 to TRBJ1-1; D is unresolved. Germline V gene sequence: CDR1 SGHTA, CDR2 FQGNSA. This CDR3 comprises 13 residues. The V and J ends lost 2 bases and 5 bases respectively, with 9 bases between them.

This sequence joins TRBV19 and TRBJ2-7; D uncertain. The CDR3 covers 13 residues. CDR1 and CDR2 from the germline V gene are LNHDA and SQIVND (reference sequence). Trimming removed 6 bases at V and 0 bases at J, with 9 bases between. The CDR3 protein is CASSPKSSYEQYF. CDR3 in DNA: TGTGCCAGTAGCCCCAAGAGCTCCTACGAGCAGTACTTC. Variable domain in full (rest from reference TRBV19 and TRBJ2-7): DGGITQSPKYLFRKEGQNVTLSCEQNLNHDAMYWYRQDPGQGLRLIYYSQIVNDFQKGDIAEGYSVSREKKESFPLTVTSAQKNPTAFYLCASSPKSSYEQYFGPGTRLTVT.

This clone was recorded only once. The identical CDR3 is also encoded by other nucleotide sequences in the sample. The rearrangement joins TRBV7-9 to TRBJ2-7, with D maybe TRBD1 (6 bases). The germline V gene has CDR1 SEHNR and CDR2 FQNEAQ (reference sequence). The ends were cut back, 1 base at V and 2 bases at J, with 9 bases in the middle. The CDR3 contains 14 residues. CDR3 in amino acids: CASSLVAGAYEQYF. The DNA for the CDR3 is TGTGCCAGCAGCTTAGTCGCAGGGGCCTACGAGCAGTACTTC.

V and J are TRBV4-3 and TRBJ1-6; perhaps TRBD1 as D (5 bases). V shed 0 bases and J shed 0 bases, with 9 bases lying between them. Germline V gene lookup returns CDR1 LGHNA and CDR2 YSLEER. The CDR3 contains 17 residues. For the CDR3, the DNA is TGCGCCAGCAGCCAAGATACAGGCCTCTCCTATAATTCACCCCTCCACTTT. Amino acid sequence: CASSQDTGLSYNSPLHF.

The rearrangement links TRBV19 to TRBJ2-7, with 11 bases matching TRBD1. The CDR3 consists of 15 residues. V trimming: 4 bases; J trimming: 2 bases; junction bases outside the gene matches: 4. The germline gives CDR1 LNHDA, CDR2 SQIVND (reference sequence). Written as DNA, the CDR3 is TGTGCCAGTAGTACTGGGACAGGGGGTCCCTACGAGCAGTACTTC. Translated: CASSTGTGGPYEQYF.

This chain connects TRBV4-1 to TRBJ2-2; possible D gene TRBD1, 6 bases. The CDR3 sequence is 14 residues long. CDR1 is MGHRA, CDR2 YSYEKL, per germline. The V and J ends lost 3 bases and 5 bases respectively, with 10 bases between them. The CDR3, as DNA: TGCGCCAGCAGCCACTCACAGGGAACCGGGGAGCTGTTTTTT. Translation gives CASSHSQGTGELFF.

V and J are TRBV29-1 and TRBJ2-2; TRBD1 is a possible D gene (6 bases). Germline V CDR1 and CDR2: SQVTM, ANQGSEA. CDR3 size: 13 residues. V lost 6 bases and J 1 base, leaving 9 bases between the germline ends. The CDR3: CSVSDRNTGELFF. As DNA, the CDR3 is TGCAGCGTCTCGGACAGGAACACCGGGGAGCTGTTTTTT.

Notes on this clone: The sample has other DNA sequences that encode this CDR3 too. The J gene is TRBJ2-2, the V gene TRBV7-9; TRBD2 matches 7 bases. The CDR3 length is 15 residues. V trimming: 4 bases; J trimming: 5 bases; junction bases outside the gene matches: 7. Germline V CDR1 and CDR2: SEHNR, FQNEAQ (reference sequence). CDR3 sequence: CASSSLAGETGELFF. In nucleotides, the CDR3 is TGTGCCAGCAGCTCCCTGGCGGGGGAGACCGGGGAGCTGTTTTTT.